This TCR beta chain is drawn from a study of blood T cell repertoires in COVID-19 (dated by TCRdb to the early 2020s). Background on the whole study: Samples covering the acute and convalescent phases of COVID-19 were provided by collaborators in the United States, Italy and Spain. A freely available public database, intended as a resource for researchers studying the immune response to SARS-CoV-2, is where the repertoires were released. The prospective study material was composed of cDNA or gDNA derived from T cells, B-cell-depleted T cells, or PBMCs. The sample metadata nearly always contained a de-identified subject ID, COVID-19 status, age in years and sex. Samples came from the ongoing ImmuneRACE study (first 160 participants) plus 1,254 subjects from 6 global collaborators. The dataset comprised deeply sampled blood TCRbeta repertoires from subjects exposed to, actively infected with, or recovered from COVID-19. Where HLA class I and class II types were available, the types were taken from metadata supplied by the sample provider, not from assay-based typing. General study outcomes and caveats: The amount of clinical and demographic metadata varied by source and participant and was provided uncurated.

Each collaborating institution followed its own protocols to collect whole blood in K2EDTA tubes. Collaborator samples were shipped for TCRbeta analysis as frozen whole blood, isolated PBMCs, or DNA extracted from either sample type. Notes on this clone: Its antigen has not been determined. Per-base quality was not reported, and no clone a single base away is much larger than it.

The immunoSEQ Assay, a bias-controlled multiplex PCR, was used to amplify TCRbeta CDR3 regions from genomic DNA. The authors' pipeline ran thus. The number of nucleated cells in each sample was estimated from the amplification of reference gene primers within the assay. Sequence reads were collapsed and filtered to measure the absolute abundance of every unique TCRbeta CDR3 rearrangement. Productive Simpson clonality was computed per sample as the square root of Simpson's diversity index over productive rearrangements. The source is immuneACCESS, and TCRdb retained only in-frame sequences with V and J called. Part of the clones is not carried over; for the studies checked, unresolved V genes explain less than half of this, and the remainder is unexplained. The DNA was the basis for D and trimming; V, J and clone size are from that table. For this sample the table gives roughly 230,000 clones, of which roughly 83% were detected only once. Around 25% of the sample is held by the ten biggest clonotypes.

Relative to germline, V is 6 bases shorter and J is 8 bases shorter, with 19 bases between their ends. The CDR3 spans 14 residues, from the cysteine through the phenylalanine. Kept here is only the CDR3 DNA, which spans 42 bases and is read in frame from base 1. The germline V gene encodes CDR1 SNHLY and CDR2 FYNNEI. The TCR was taken from a man in his forties with acute or convalescent COVID-19. Sequencing was done on a sample of peripheral blood. The rearranged segments are TRBV2 and TRBJ2-5; the D segment could be TRBD1, given 6 matching bases. This receptor has the CDR3 CASSPTRGGDTQYF. The DNA sequence is given as TGTGCCAGCAGCCCAACCAGGGGCGGTGATACCCAGTACTTC.